This is a list of T cell receptor beta chains from one sample in a study of shared clonotypes between healthy human individuals. Clones were sequenced by immunoSEQ multiplex PCR, and TCRdb holds only the in-frame ones, with some missing. Found here are a few million clones, roughly nine tenths of them singletons; the top ten hold over 0.12%. The material sequenced was naive CD4+ T cells sorted from blood. These receptors were collected from a man between 18 and 35 years old in good health. The CDR3 runs from the conserved cysteine through the conserved F or W. D genes are given only for firm matches. Some rows mark clone size as missing; the rest say once, few, many or name a class of expanded clone.

d_call: NA; j_call: TRBJ2-1; clone_size: NA; v_call: TRBV19; cdr3_aa: CASKAGHNSYNEQFF; cdr3_nt: TGTGCCAGTAAGGCGGGACATAACTCCTACAATGAGCAGTTCTTC
d_call: NA; j_call: TRBJ2-5; clone_size: NA; v_call: TRBV5-1; cdr3_aa: CASSLPGETQYF; cdr3_nt: TGCGCCAGCAGCTTGCCTGGAGAGACCCAGTACTTC
d_call: TRBD2; j_call: TRBJ2-5; clone_size: NA; v_call: TRBV11-2; cdr3_aa: CASSSGLAGGWTQYF; cdr3_nt: TGTGCCAGCAGCTCGGGACTAGCGGGAGGTTGGACCCAGTACTTC
d_call: NA; j_call: TRBJ2-7; clone_size: NA; v_call: TRBV5-8; cdr3_aa: CASSSWGDTLRSYEQYF; cdr3_nt: TGTGCCAGCAGCTCTTGGGGGGACACCTTACGATCCTACGAGCAGTACTTC
d_call: TRBD1; j_call: TRBJ2-7; clone_size: NA; v_call: TRBV18; cdr3_aa: CASSPLPTGAFYEQYF; cdr3_nt: TGTGCCAGCTCTCCCCTACCGACAGGGGCCTTCTACGAGCAGTACTTC
d_call: NA; j_call: TRBJ1-5; clone_size: NA; v_call: TRBV7-7; cdr3_aa: CASSLARVRAVNGPGANQPQHF; cdr3_nt: TGTGCTAGCAGCTTAGCGCGTGTGAGAGCGGTAAATGGACCGGGTGCCAATCAGCCCCAGCATTTT
d_call: NA; j_call: TRBJ1-4; clone_size: NA; v_call: TRBV4-2; cdr3_aa: CASSKTGKANEKLFF; cdr3_nt: TGTGCCAGCAGCAAGACAGGAAAAGCTAATGAAAAACTGTTTTTT
d_call: TRBD1; j_call: TRBJ1-6; clone_size: NA; v_call: TRBV28; cdr3_aa: CASSLSGGLNSPLHF; cdr3_nt: TGTGCCAGCAGTTTGTCAGGGGGCTTGAATTCACCCCTCCACTTT
d_call: NA; j_call: TRBJ2-5; clone_size: NA; v_call: TRBV5-4; cdr3_aa: CASSSRRDPPQTQYF; cdr3_nt: TGTGCCAGCAGCTCCCGCCGGGACCCCCCCCAGACCCAGTACTTC
d_call: TRBD1; j_call: TRBJ1-5; clone_size: NA; v_call: TRBV10-2; cdr3_aa: CASSETGGTQPQHF; cdr3_nt: TGCGCCAGCAGTGAGACAGGGGGGACTCAGCCCCAGCATTTT
d_call: NA; j_call: TRBJ2-7; clone_size: NA; v_call: TRBV7-8; cdr3_aa: CASSFNRGGSYEQYF; cdr3_nt: TGTGCCAGCAGCTTTAATAGAGGGGGATCCTACGAGCAGTACTTC
d_call: NA; j_call: TRBJ2-2; clone_size: once; v_call: TRBV28; cdr3_aa: CASSRGGELFF; cdr3_nt: TGTGCCAGCAGCCGGGGGGGGGAGCTGTTTTTT
d_call: TRBD2; j_call: TRBJ2-1; clone_size: NA; v_call: TRBV12-5; cdr3_aa: CASGLVIGAGESNEQFF; cdr3_nt: TGTGCTAGTGGTTTGGTAATTGGTGCGGGAGAATCCAATGAGCAGTTCTTC